Reported below is one T cell receptor (beta chain). The antigen remains unidentified. Germline V gives CDR1 SGHNT, CDR2 YYREEE (reference sequence). The trim removed 9 bases at V and 5 bases at J, leaving 7 bases unmatched. The CDR3 has 13 amino acids. Clones were sequenced by immunoSEQ multiplex PCR, and TCRdb holds only the in-frame ones, with some missing. The table records some 110,000 clones, about 95% of them present only once. This entry is derived from a study of siplizumab effects on memory and regulatory T cells. Study-wide findings and caveats: Naive versus memory phenotype went unassigned for roughly 75-96% of proliferating CD4+ or CD8+ clones. Fewer alloreactive sequences mapped to unstimulated CD4+ memory cells under siplizumab. Sequences below about 10^-5 frequency were poorly captured, limiting mapping of alloreactive clones.

The sequence was collected from a human donor in good health. The material sequenced was non-Treg CD4+ T cells sorted from blood. The chain combines TRBV5-4 with TRBJ1-1; 10 bases line up with TRBD1. CDR3 bases: TGTGCCATCGAGACAGGGGGCCGTACTGAAGCTTTCTTT. Translating gives CAIETGGRTEAFF.